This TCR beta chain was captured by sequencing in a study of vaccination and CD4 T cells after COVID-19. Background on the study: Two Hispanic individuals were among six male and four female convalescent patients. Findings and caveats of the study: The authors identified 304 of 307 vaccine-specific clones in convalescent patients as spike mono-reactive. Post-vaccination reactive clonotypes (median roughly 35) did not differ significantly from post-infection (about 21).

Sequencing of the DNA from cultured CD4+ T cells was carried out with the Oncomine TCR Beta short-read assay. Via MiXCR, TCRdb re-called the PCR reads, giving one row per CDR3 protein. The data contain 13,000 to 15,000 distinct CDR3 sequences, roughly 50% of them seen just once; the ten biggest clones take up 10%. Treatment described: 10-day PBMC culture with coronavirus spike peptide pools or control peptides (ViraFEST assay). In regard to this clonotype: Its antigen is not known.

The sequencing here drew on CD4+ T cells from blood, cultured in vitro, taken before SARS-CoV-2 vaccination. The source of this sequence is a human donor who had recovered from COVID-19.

In nucleotides, the CDR3 is TGCAGTGCTGGACGACGTGAAGGGAGCTCCTACGAGCAGTACTTC. Amino acids: CSAGRREGSSYEQYF. This chain uses TRBV20-1 with TRBJ2-7, with a weak D call TRBD2 (5 bases). In germline, CDR1 is DFQATT, CDR2 SNEGSKA (reference sequence). With 5 bases removed from V and 0 bases from J, the gap between germline ends came to 17 bases. This CDR3 is built from 15 residues.